In its sample, the clone carrying this T cell receptor beta chain was seen a few times. The source of the sample is a study of identical twins. Template switching added a universal primer site; cDNA carried unique molecular identifiers. TCRdb fed the 5' RACE reads into MiXCR, producing one record per CDR3 protein. The sample yields approximately 500,000 distinct CDR3 sequences, 15% seen once. The sample also formed part of further work on yellow fever vaccine responses in identical twins.

The sequence came from a woman under 30 in good health. Input material: CD4+ T cells sorted from blood.

The DNA for the CDR3 is TGCGCCAGCACCCCCCCGGGATTTAATGAGCAGTTCTTC. Its translation: CASTPPGFNEQFF. The rearrangement uses TRBV5-1 and TRBJ2-1; D possibly corresponds to TRBD2 (5 bases). The CDR3 has 13 residues. CDR1 is SGHRS and CDR2 is YFSETQ in the germline V gene. With 6 bases removed from V and 7 bases from J, the gap between germline ends came to 14 bases. Variable domain in full (rest from reference TRBV5-1 and TRBJ2-1): KAGVTQTPRYLIKTRGQQVTLSCSPISGHRSVSWYQQTPGQGLQFLFEYFSETQRNKGNFPGRFSGRQFSNSRSEMNVSTLELGDSALYLCASTPPGFNEQFFGPGTRLTVL.